Listed below are T cell receptor beta chains from one sample, sequenced in a study of T cell responses to AZD1222 COVID-19 vaccine. TCRdb keeps only in-frame clones here, not all; method: immunoSEQ multiplex PCR. The sample consists of 150,000 or so clones, over 70% of them appearing once. This sample comprised peripheral blood, obtained 28 days after the second AZD1222 dose. All receptors derive from an adult who received the AZD1222 COVID-19 vaccine. Both conserved end residues are part of each CDR3. A D gene is named only where the DNA matches it firmly. Clone size appears in some rows only: once, few, many, or a class for an expanded clone.

clone_size: -; d_call: TRBD2; j_call: TRBJ2-1; v_call: TRBV28; cdr3_nt: TGTGCCAGCCCCCCTAGCGGTAACGGGTACAATGAGCAGTTCTTC; cdr3_aa: CASPPSGNGYNEQFF
clone_size: once; d_call: TRBD1; j_call: TRBJ2-2; v_call: TRBV12-3/TRBV12-4; cdr3_nt: TGTGCCAGCACCTCAACAGGGGGCGGGGAGCTGTTTTTT; cdr3_aa: CASTSTGGGELFF
clone_size: -; d_call: TRBD2; j_call: TRBJ2-1; v_call: TRBV4-1; cdr3_nt: TGCGCCAGCAGCCAAGGACTAGCGGGAGGGCCCAACGATGAGCAGTTCTTC; cdr3_aa: CASSQGLAGGPNDEQFF
clone_size: -; d_call: -; j_call: TRBJ1-4; v_call: TRBV28; cdr3_nt: TGTGCCAGCAGTTTAATAGGCAGGGAGCGGGAAAAACTGTTTTTT; cdr3_aa: CASSLIGREREKLFF
clone_size: once; d_call: -; j_call: TRBJ1-1; v_call: TRBV11-2; cdr3_nt: TGTGCCAGCAGCCGGGTCGAGGGCTCAATGAACACTGAAGCTTTCTTT; cdr3_aa: CASSRVEGSMNTEAFF
clone_size: once; d_call: TRBD2; j_call: TRBJ2-1; v_call: TRBV7-2; cdr3_nt: TGTGCCAGCAGCTATTTACTAGCGGGAGGGTCCTACAATGAGCAGTTCTTC; cdr3_aa: CASSYLLAGGSYNEQFF
clone_size: -; d_call: -; j_call: TRBJ2-4; v_call: TRBV28; cdr3_nt: TGTGCCAGCACTCCAGAGAGGAGTCGAAACATTCAGTACTTC; cdr3_aa: CASTPERSRNIQYF
clone_size: -; d_call: -; j_call: TRBJ2-6; v_call: TRBV6-5; cdr3_nt: TGTGCCAGCAGTCCGCCGGGTAGGGCCAACGTCCTGACTTTC; cdr3_aa: CASSPPGRANVLTF
clone_size: -; d_call: TRBD2; j_call: TRBJ2-1; v_call: TRBV14; cdr3_nt: TGTGCCAGCAGCCAAGTCAATAGCGGGAGGGCCAGTAGCCGGGATGAGCAGTTCTTC; cdr3_aa: CASSQVNSGRASSRDEQFF
clone_size: once; d_call: TRBD2; j_call: TRBJ2-1; v_call: TRBV7-9; cdr3_nt: TGTGCCAGCAGCCCCGGGACTAGCGGGAGTGGACCCGGGAGGCATGAGCAGTTCTTC; cdr3_aa: CASSPGTSGSGPGRHEQFF
clone_size: -; d_call: TRBD2; j_call: TRBJ2-1; v_call: TRBV10-3; cdr3_nt: TGTGCCACTAGGGAAGGGACTAGTGATGAGCAGTTCTTC; cdr3_aa: CATREGTSDEQFF
clone_size: -; d_call: -; j_call: TRBJ2-1; v_call: TRBV20-1; cdr3_nt: TGCAGTGCTAGTGGGCAGGACAACTACAATGAGCAGTTCTTC; cdr3_aa: CSASGQDNYNEQFF
clone_size: -; d_call: -; j_call: TRBJ2-3; v_call: TRBV7-2; cdr3_nt: TGTGCCAGCAGCCCAGGAGGGGGAGCGGTGTTGGTGGGTACGCAGTATTTT; cdr3_aa: CASSPGGGAVLVGTQYF
clone_size: many; d_call: -; j_call: TRBJ1-5; v_call: TRBV28; cdr3_nt: TGTGCCAGCAGTTTAAATGGTCAGCCCCAGCATTTT; cdr3_aa: CASSLNGQPQHF
clone_size: -; d_call: -; j_call: TRBJ1-5; v_call: TRBV10-3; cdr3_nt: TGTGCCACCGGGGGCGCAGATCAGCCCCAGCATTTT; cdr3_aa: CATGGADQPQHF
clone_size: -; d_call: -; j_call: TRBJ2-7; v_call: TRBV7-9; cdr3_nt: TGTGCCAGCAGCTTTCTGGGTGGGAACTACGAGCAGTACTTC; cdr3_aa: CASSFLGGNYEQYF
clone_size: -; d_call: -; j_call: TRBJ2-7; v_call: TRBV7-9; cdr3_nt: TGTGCCAGCAGCTTAGCGTGGATCGCCTACGAGCAGTACTTC; cdr3_aa: CASSLAWIAYEQYF
clone_size: -; d_call: TRBD2; j_call: TRBJ2-7; v_call: TRBV6-2/TRBV6-3; cdr3_nt: TGTGCCAGCAGCACATCTAGCGGGAGTTTTTACGAGCAGTACTTC; cdr3_aa: CASSTSSGSFYEQYF
clone_size: -; d_call: TRBD1; j_call: TRBJ1-1; v_call: TRBV14; cdr3_nt: TGTGCCAGCAGCCTGGGGGACAGGGTGAGAACTGAAGCTTTCTTT; cdr3_aa: CASSLGDRVRTEAFF
clone_size: few; d_call: TRBD1; j_call: TRBJ2-4; v_call: TRBV6-5; cdr3_nt: TGTGCCAGCAGGAAGACAGGGGCCCAAAACATTCAGTACTTC; cdr3_aa: CASRKTGAQNIQYF
clone_size: -; d_call: -; j_call: TRBJ1-2; v_call: TRBV2; cdr3_nt: TGTGCCAGCATCGGGACGGTAGCTAACTATGGCTACACCTTC; cdr3_aa: CASIGTVANYGYTF
clone_size: -; d_call: -; j_call: TRBJ2-3; v_call: TRBV7-2; cdr3_nt: TGTGCCAGCAGCTTAACGCCGCCAGGGGCCACAGATACGCAGTATTTT; cdr3_aa: CASSLTPPGATDTQYF
clone_size: once; d_call: TRBD2; j_call: TRBJ2-1; v_call: TRBV4-2; cdr3_nt: TGTGCCAGCAGCCAAGTGACTAGCGGGAGGGGGTACAATGAGCAGTTCTTC; cdr3_aa: CASSQVTSGRGYNEQFF